This T cell receptor beta chain appears in the sequencing data of a study of spatial heterogeneity in lung cancer. Study-level information: More beta-chain than alpha-chain sequences were consistently detected. Whole-study findings and limits: More often at tumor resection than at routine follow-up, ubiquitous expanded tumor TCRs were detected in the blood.

Comment on this clonotype: The antigen remains unidentified.

The time point was: sample taken at primary tumor resection. Sequencing of whole RNA from tumor, nontumor lung or frozen PBMC involved no sorting. The cohort: some 70 early-stage, untreated non-small cell lung cancer patients. J was trimmed by 2 bases and V by 4 bases; bases with no gene match: 12. The germline V gene has CDR1 LNHDA and CDR2 SQIVND (reference sequence). The CDR3 length is 18 residues. Individually, TCR cDNA molecules were each labelled with a unique molecular identifier. TCRdb re-analysed the 5' RACE reads in MiXCR, keeping a single row per CDR3 protein. The sample yields tens of thousands of distinct CDR3 sequences, about an eighth seen once.

The material sequenced was PBMCs, taken at surgery. The J gene is TRBJ2-4, the V gene TRBV19, with TRBD1 matching 9 bases. This TCR was sampled from a male donor with early-stage non-small cell lung cancer. CDR3: CASSRSTGGARPKNIQYF. DNA of the CDR3: TGTGCCAGTAGTAGATCAACAGGGGGCGCAAGACCCAAAAACATTCAGTACTTC.